The 25 T cell receptor beta chains below come from one sample, sequenced in a study of tumor-infiltrating lymphocytes in primary liver carcinoma. Researchers drew blood RNA from unsorted whole blood and extracted germline DNA as well. The researchers produced TCR beta cDNA from 500 to 550 ng total RNA with a constant-region primer. Each TCR beta library was derived from three nested multiplex PCR rounds that employed slightly modified ARM-PCR. Researchers ran the first two PCR rounds for roughly 10 cycles each with TRBV1-TRBV30 forward primers and a C-beta reverse primer. TCRdb re-called the multiplex PCR reads through MiXCR, storing one row per CDR3 protein. The profile covers roughly 330,000 distinct CDR3 sequences, with 65% appearing a single time and approximately 5.9% taken by the ten largest. Sequencing was carried out using peripheral blood. The receptors were sampled from a man in his forties or fifties with primary liver carcinoma and hepatitis B virus infection.

This chain links TRBV14 with TRBJ1-1; 10 positions match TRBD1. V lost 8 bases, J lost 10 bases, and 13 bases stayed unmatched. Germline-derived CDR1 and CDR2 are SGHDN and FVKESK. The CDR3 extends over 14 amino acids. The CDR3 here is CASGPTGTGARAFF. The CDR3 DNA is TGTGCCAGCGGTCCAACCGGGACAGGGGCTCGAGCTTTCTTT.

Regarding this clonotype: A single base separates this from a much larger clone, so it may be a read error. The V and J genes are TRBV6-2 or TRBV6-3 and TRBJ2-7, with TRBD2 matching over 13 bases. This CDR3 contains 15 residues. The J segment lost 5 bases and the V segment lost 2 bases, leaving 3 bases of the junction unmatched. Germline CDR1 reads MNHEY; CDR2 reads SVGEGT. The CDR3 DNA sequence: TGTGCCAGCAGTTACGGACTAGCGGGAGTTCACGAGCAGTACTTC. Protein product: CASSYGLAGVHEQYF.

Points on this clonotype: With a much larger clone just one base away, this may be a read error. The CDR3 end shows no conserved phenylalanine or tryptophan, and so a read error is likely. The chain joins TRBV6-6 to TRBJ2-3, with 7 bases aligning to TRBD1. Trimming removed 5 bases from V and 3 bases from J; junction bases left unmatched: 2. The germline CDR1 and CDR2 sequences are MNHNY and SVGAGI (reference sequence). This CDR3 is built from 13 residues. CDR3 protein: CASSQQGTDTQYS. The CDR3 bases are TGTGCCAGCAGTCAACAGGGGACAGATACGCAGTATTCT.

About this clonotype: One end of the junction fails to match germline, which may point to a read error. The chain combines TRBV11-2 with TRBJ2-3; 7 nucleotides line up with TRBD2. This CDR3 spans 17 amino acids. Germline CDR1 SGHAT, CDR2 FQNNGV. CDR3 bases: TGTGCCGGCAGCTTAGGTCTAACGGGAGGTTCCACAGATACACAGTATTTT. Encoded protein: CAGSLGLTGGSTDTQYF.

The J gene is TRBJ2-5, the V gene TRBV7-9; D is uncertain. The V and J ends lost 6 bases and 3 bases respectively, with 8 bases between them. The CDR3 runs to 12 residues. CDR1 is SEHNR and CDR2 is FQNEAQ in the germline V gene (reference sequence). The CDR3 nucleotides are TGTGCCAGCAGTCTCATCAAAGAGACCCAGTACTTC. Encoded protein: CASSLIKETQYF.

Comment on this clonotype: As the CDR3 is not closed by the conserved phenylalanine or tryptophan, this likely results from a read error. J is TRBJ1-5 and V is TRBV14; D gene ambiguous. CDR3 length: 15 residues. Trimming took 0 bases from V and 7 from J, leaving 13 bases between them. Germline-derived CDR1 and CDR2 are SGHDN and FVKESK. Written as DNA, the CDR3 is TGTGCCAGCAGCCAAGATAGGAAGAGTATCCAGCCCCAGCATTTG. Translated, it gives CASSQDRKSIQPQHL.

The chain is built from TRBV6-1 and TRBJ2-7, with 7 bases fitting TRBD2. V was clipped by 10 bases and J by 7 bases; unmatched bases: 16. This CDR3 has 14 residues. Per germline, CDR1 MNHNS and CDR2 SASEGT. The CDR3 spells CANRVQRDGKEQYF. CDR3 sequence (DNA): TGTGCCAACAGAGTCCAGCGGGATGGGAAAGAGCAGTACTTC.

A few counts support this clonotype. The chain uses TRBV6-1 and TRBJ2-7; 7 nucleotides agree with TRBD1. Germline V gene lookup returns CDR1 MNHNS and CDR2 SASEGT. V gave up 2 bases and J gave up 0 bases; unmatched junction bases: 7. This CDR3 is 16 amino acids long. DNA of the CDR3: TGTGCCAGCAGTGAATTTGTACAGGGGCCCTCCTACGAGCAGTACTTC. Protein: CASSEFVQGPSYEQYF.

The gene calls are TRBV11-2 and TRBJ2-1, with TRBD2 as a possible D gene (5 bases). Per the germline V gene, CDR1 is SGHAT and CDR2 is FQNNGV. CDR3 length: 15 residues. Trimming took 5 bases from V and 9 from J, leaving 20 bases between them. CDR3: CASSPQPEVLCEQFF. CDR3 DNA: TGTGCCAGCAGCCCCCAGCCGGAGGTATTGTGTGAGCAGTTCTTC.

J is TRBJ2-2 and V is TRBV25-1, with D perhaps matching TRBD2 (7 bases). The germline V and J ends were trimmed by 11 bases and 5 bases, with 21 bases remaining between them. This CDR3 has 15 residues. Looked up from germline, CDR1 is MGHDK and CDR2 is SYGVNS. The CDR3 DNA follows: TGTGCCTCGAGATTAGGGGGGGCGGCGACCGGGGAGCTGTTTTTT. It yields the protein CASRLGGAATGELFF.

In regard to this clonotype: A much larger clone is a single base away; this may be a read error. The V and J genes are TRBV12-3 or TRBV12-4 and TRBJ1-2, with D tentatively TRBD1 (5 bases). V was clipped by 3 bases and J by 6 bases, with 17 bases between them. The CDR3 has 15 residues. Written as DNA, the CDR3 is TGTGCCAGCAGTTTTATCGGGGGAAGGAACCATGGCTACACCTTC. Its protein is CASSFIGGRNHGYTF.

This chain links TRBV11-2 with TRBJ2-4; D not resolved. Trimming removed 5 bases from V and 1 base from J, with 21 bases in between. Germline CDR1 and CDR2: SGHAT and FQNNGV. There are 18 residues in the CDR3. The CDR3 loop is CASSPTWASTVAKNIQYF. The CDR3 region has the DNA TGTGCCAGCAGCCCAACTTGGGCATCCACGGTGGCCAAAAACATTCAGTACTTC. Using reference TRBV11-2 and TRBJ2-4 for the parts outside the CDR3, the full variable domain is EAGVAQSPRYKIIEKRQSVAFWCNPISGHATLYWYQQILGQGPKLLIQFQNNGVVDDSQLPKDRFSAERLKGVDSTLKIQPAKLEDSAVYLCASSPTWASTVAKNIQYFGAGTRLSVL.

This clonotype was seen once. This may be a read error, as it is one base from a much larger clone. V and J are TRBV5-1 and TRBJ2-1; possibly TRBD2 for D (6 bases). Germline V gene data show CDR1 as SGHRS and CDR2 as YFSETQ. Trimming removed 0 bases at V and 2 bases at J, with 15 bases between. The CDR3 contains 17 residues. CDR3 in DNA: TGCGCCAGCAGCTTGGCCTGGACTGGCGGGGCCTACAATGAGCAGTTCTTC. Its protein product is CASSLAWTGGAYNEQFF. Full variable domain (remainder filled in from reference TRBV5-1 and TRBJ2-1): KAGVTQTPRYLIKTRGQQVTLSCSPISGHRSVSWYQQTPGQGLQFLFEYFSETQRNKGNFPGRFSGRQFSNSRSEMNVSTLELGDSALYLCASSLAWTGGAYNEQFFGPGTRLTVL.

About this clonotype: This may arise from a read error, as a much more abundant clone is one base away. The CDR3 protein is CASSLGGVVTEAFF. CDR3 coding DNA: TGCGCCAGCAGCCTAGGGGGCGTGGTGACTGAAGCTTTCTTT. This chain joins TRBV4-1 and TRBJ1-1; 7 positions match TRBD1. Looked up from germline, CDR1 is MGHRA and CDR2 is YSYEKL. The CDR3 runs to 14 residues. J lost 5 bases, V lost 4 bases, and 7 bases had no gene match.

This clonotype was recorded a few times. The gene calls are TRBV6-4 and TRBJ1-5; a possible D gene is TRBD1 (5 bases). The germline V gene has CDR1 MRHNA and CDR2 SNTAGT. Trimming left V 6 bases short and J 0 bases short, with 12 bases between. This CDR3 contains 15 residues. The chain's CDR3 is CASSMTAFSNQPQHF. The CDR3 nucleotides read TGTGCCAGCAGCATGACAGCGTTTAGCAATCAGCCCCAGCATTTT.

As to this clonotype: One end of the junction varies from germline; a read error may be responsible. The chain employs TRBV29-1 and TRBJ1-1; D is unresolved. CDR1 and CDR2 (germline): SQVTM, ANQGSEA. CDR3 length: 13 amino acids. The CDR3 sequence: CSVNLVLNTESSF. The CDR3 nucleotides read TGCAGCGTCAACCTCGTCCTGAACACTGAATCTTCCTTT.

This clonotype was counted many times. The rearrangement links TRBV4-1 to TRBJ1-1, with D tentatively TRBD1 (6 bases). The CDR3 runs 14 residues. V lost 4 bases and J lost 0, with 9 bases in between. CDR1 is MGHRA and CDR2 is YSYEKL in the germline V gene. The CDR3 sequence is CASSLRQVNTEAFF. CDR3 DNA: TGCGCCAGCAGCCTCCGACAGGTGAACACTGAAGCTTTCTTT.

The J gene is TRBJ2-1, the V gene TRBV6-1, with D possibly TRBD1 on 5 matching bases. This CDR3 has 13 amino acids. Germline CDR1 and CDR2: MNHNS and SASEGT. Trimming shortened V by 8 bases and J by 7 bases, and 15 bases separated the two germline ends. Here the CDR3 reads CASRAGSRNEQFF. CDR3 bases: TGTGCCAGCCGGGCAGGGTCTAGAAATGAGCAGTTCTTC.

This clonotype showed up just a few times. The gene calls are TRBV10-1 and TRBJ2-2, with D tentatively TRBD2 (6 bases). The CDR3 has 13 amino acids. CDR1 is WNHNN, CDR2 SYGVQD, per germline (reference sequence). V lost 8 bases and J lost 7, with 14 bases in between. The CDR3 bases are TGCGCCAGCGGAATGGTAGCGGACGGGGAGCTGTTTTTT. It is translated as CASGMVADGELFF.

This clonotype was counted between two and nine times. Given a much more abundant clone one base away, this may be a read error. The chain links TRBV6-6 to TRBJ2-3; possibly TRBD2 for D (6 bases). CDR3 length: 15 residues. The germline V and J ends were trimmed by 5 bases and 2 bases, with 14 bases remaining between them. CDR1 MNHNY and CDR2 SVGAGI come from the germline V gene (reference sequence). CDR3: CASSQNGGFTDTQYF. In nucleotides, the CDR3 is TGTGCCAGCAGTCAGAACGGGGGATTCACAGATACGCAGTATTTT.

Details on this clonotype: This may arise from a read error, as a much more abundant clone is one base away. V is TRBV12-3 or TRBV12-4 and J is TRBJ1-1; possibly TRBD1 for D (6 bases). This CDR3 comprises 14 residues. The CDR3 DNA follows: TGTGCCAACAGTTCAATACGCAGGGGCGCTGAAGCTTTCTTT. Translated, it gives CANSSIRRGAEAFF.

This clonotype came up many times. The gene calls are TRBV5-6 and TRBJ1-2, with D uncertain. Trimming cost V 1 base and J 4 bases, with 8 bases left between them. Germline loops: CDR1 SGHDT, CDR2 YYEEEE. The CDR3 is made up of 13 amino acids. DNA of the CDR3: TGTGCCAGCAGCTTGAACGGACTCTATGGCTACACCTTC. Protein: CASSLNGLYGYTF. The full variable domain, its missing parts supplied by reference TRBV5-6 and TRBJ1-2, is DAGVTQSPTHLIKTRGQQVTLRCSPKSGHDTVSWYQQALGQGPQFIFQYYEEEERQRGNFPDRFSGHQFPNYSSELNVNALLLGDSALYLCASSLNGLYGYTFGSGTRLTVV.

Details on this clonotype: Compared with germline, one end of the junction differs, possibly owing to a read error. The gene calls are TRBV11-2 and TRBJ2-7, with 10 nucleotides matching TRBD2. Germline V gene lookup returns CDR1 SGHAT and CDR2 FQNNGV. CDR3 length equals 13 residues. CDR3 coding DNA: TGTGCCAGCAGCGGTCCGGGGCTAGCGGGAGTTGATTTC. Encoded protein: CASSGPGLAGVDF.

The rearrangement uses TRBV4-3 and TRBJ2-1, with 7 positions matching TRBD2. Germline V gene lookup returns CDR1 LGHNA and CDR2 YSLEER. Trimming cost V 10 bases and J 4 bases; bases outside gene matches: 16. The CDR3 has 16 residues. CDR3 bases: TGCGCCATCAACCAAGACGGACTAGTGGCTTACAATGAGCAGTTCTTC. It is translated as CAINQDGLVAYNEQFF.

This clonotype was found a few times. The chain is built from TRBV28 and TRBJ2-1; 8 nucleotides agree with TRBD1. Germline values: CDR1 MDHEN, CDR2 SYDVKM. The junction had 2 bases not matched to a gene; V was cut back by 3 bases and J by 7 bases. There are 13 residues in the CDR3. CDR3 loop: CASSLGQVNEQFF. The CDR3 nucleotides read TGTGCCAGCAGTTTGGGACAGGTTAATGAGCAGTTCTTC.